These 9 T cell receptor beta chains originate from one sample sequenced in a study of CD8+CD57+ T cells in acquired aplastic anemia (dated by TCRdb to 2016 to 2018). Instrument on record: Illumina HiSeq 2000. Profiling of TCR beta VDJ combinations and CDR3 sequences used genomic DNA as the template. TCRdb applied fastp at Q25 and MiXCR to the public reads, then kept only in-frame beta chains. For every CDR3 protein sequence, its rows merge into one entry that carries the most common genes and DNA. Present in this sample are around 200,000 distinct CDR3 sequences, around 60% of which were seen just once. The top ten clonotypes cover about 31% of the sample. Sequencing input: sorted CD4+, CD8+, or CD8+CD57+ T cells (not recorded which) from PBMCs. These receptors were collected from a human donor in good health.

This clonotype was seen many times. This chain connects TRBV20-1 to TRBJ1-2; D possibly corresponds to TRBD1 (5 bases). CDR1 is DFQATT, CDR2 SNEGSKA, per germline (reference sequence). V was trimmed by 5 bases and J by 8 bases, leaving 15 bases between them. This CDR3 comprises 12 residues. CDR3 bases: TGCAGTGCTGGGGGACGAGGTCGGGGCTACACCTTC. Its protein product is CSAGGRGRGYTF.

The gene calls are TRBV6-6 and TRBJ1-2; perhaps TRBD1 as D (6 bases). Germline V gene data show CDR1 as MNHNY and CDR2 as SVGAGI (reference sequence). Trimming pared 2 bases from V and 2 bases from J, leaving 6 bases between. This CDR3 comprises 13 residues. The CDR3 sequence: CASSYGTNYGYTF. In DNA form, the CDR3 reads TGTGCCAGCAGTTACGGGACAAACTATGGCTACACCTTC.

This clonotype appeared once. J is TRBJ2-7 and V is TRBV5-1; the match to TRBD1 covers 9 bases. The length of the CDR3 is 14 residues. V dropped 2 bases and J dropped 5; count of bases not matched to a gene: 5. Germline CDR1 is SGHRS and CDR2 is YFSETQ. The CDR3 region is CASSLPTGGNEQYF. Written as DNA, the CDR3 is TGCGCCAGCAGCTTACCGACAGGGGGAAACGAGCAGTACTTC. Drawing the rest from reference TRBV5-1 and TRBJ2-7, the complete variable domain is KAGVTQTPRYLIKTRGQQVTLSCSPISGHRSVSWYQQTPGQGLQFLFEYFSETQRNKGNFPGRFSGRQFSNSRSEMNVSTLELGDSALYLCASSLPTGGNEQYFGPGTRLTVT.

The chain couples TRBV7-2 to TRBJ1-1, with 8 positions matching TRBD1. This CDR3 contains 14 residues. Germline assignment: CDR1 SGHTA and CDR2 FQGNSA. V shed 6 bases, J shed 7 bases, and the junction held 10 bases outside the gene matches. CDR3 sequence reads: CASSTTGAVGEAFF. The CDR3 bases are TGTGCCAGCAGTACGACAGGGGCGGTCGGTGAAGCTTTCTTT.

The CDR3 loop reads CASSLRQGGQETQYF. The CDR3, as DNA: TGTGCCAGCAGTTTGCGGCAGGGAGGCCAAGAGACCCAGTACTTC. The chain links TRBV12-3 or TRBV12-4 to TRBJ2-5; D may be TRBD2 (6 bases). V dropped 3 bases and J dropped 1 base, with 12 bases sitting between them. The length of the CDR3 is 15 residues.

This clonotype was seen only once. The chain couples TRBV6-1 to TRBJ1-2, with 9 positions matching TRBD1. Germline values: CDR1 MNHNS, CDR2 SASEGT. Trimming at V came to 2 bases and at J to 8 bases, leaving 3 bases not matched to a gene. The CDR3 has 13 residues. Here the CDR3 reads CASSERTGEGYTF. In nucleotides, the CDR3 is TGTGCCAGCAGTGAAAGGACAGGGGAAGGCTACACCTTC.

This rearrangement joins TRBV7-6 to TRBJ2-1; D is possibly TRBD2 (7 bases). V lost 1 base and J lost 8, with 18 bases in between. Germline CDR1 is SGHVS and CDR2 is FNYEAQ. The length of the CDR3 is 16 residues. As DNA, the CDR3 is TGTGCCAGCAGCTTAGGGGGGGGCCGGGCGTTCGATGAGCAGTTCTTC. Amino acids: CASSLGGGRAFDEQFF.

The rearrangement uses TRBV2 and TRBJ1-2, with 9 bases identical to TRBD1. The V gene's germline CDR1 is SNHLY and CDR2 FYNNEI. This CDR3 spans 15 amino acids. With V trimmed by 6 bases and J by 3 bases, 8 bases remained unmatched. Here the CDR3 DNA reads TGTGCCAGCAGGGAAACGGGACAGGGCTACTATGGCTACACCTTC. It specifies CASRETGQGYYGYTF.

The chain links TRBV2 to TRBJ2-7, with 10 bases identical to TRBD1. The germline V gene has CDR1 SNHLY and CDR2 FYNNEI. The junction had 4 bases not matched to a gene; V was cut back by 6 bases and J by 5 bases. The CDR3 has 13 residues. As DNA, the CDR3 is TGTGCCAGCAGATCGGGACAGGGGAACGAGCAGTACTTC. Amino acid sequence: CASRSGQGNEQYF.